This record concerns one T cell receptor beta chain sequence. The antigen is undetermined. Per germline, CDR1 LGHDT and CDR2 YNNKEL (reference sequence). The length of the CDR3 is 16 residues. The ends were cut back, 4 bases at V and 2 bases at J, with 15 bases in the middle. This record belongs to a study of T cell responses to AZD1222 COVID-19 vaccine. General observations from the study: White British ancestry dominated among donors, who included more females, and clonal diversity was possibly underestimated.

Some clones are missing from TCRdb's copy, which holds only in-frame ones; the method was immunoSEQ multiplex PCR. Of about 99,000 clones detected, 93% appear once; the ten largest clones hold 5%. This chain connects TRBV3-1 (or the pseudogene TRBV3-2) to TRBJ1-3; D call uncertain. The specimen comprised peripheral blood, sampled on day 0 of AZD1222 vaccination. This clonotype was sampled from an adult in good health. The CDR3 DNA reads TGTGCCAGCAGCCCCTACGGCAGGTCCGCTGGAAACACCATATATTTT. Amino acid sequence: CASSPYGRSAGNTIYF.